This TCR beta chain comes out of a study of blood T cells in healthy people across ages. The use of a sample-barcoded 5' primer and a J-beta primer mix characterized a second PCR of about 7 to 12 cycles. A tag from a template-switch adaptor with 12 random nucleotides marked each cDNA molecule. One entry per CDR3 protein, called by TCRdb with MiXCR from the 5' RACE reads. Of around 520,000 distinct CDR3 sequences in the sample, over 25% were seen once. The amount of total RNA extracted per sample was at least 5.5 micrograms. CDR3 length: 18 residues. Trimming pared 0 bases from V and 1 base from J, leaving 18 bases between. Germline V gene sequence: CDR1 SGHTA, CDR2 FQGNSA. This sample was also put to use in a study of T cells of mothers and their children.

The origin of this receptor is a boy aged 2-15 years in good health. This chain connects TRBV7-2 to TRBJ1-1; D unclear. The sequenced sample consisted of blood. CDR3 residues: CASSLAPERTGSNTEAFF. The CDR3 coding sequence is TGTGCCAGCAGCTTAGCACCGGAGAGGACGGGCTCGAACACTGAAGCTTTCTTT. Filled out from reference TRBV7-2 and TRBJ1-1, the complete variable domain reads GAGVSQSPSNKVTEKGKDVELRCDPISGHTALYWYRQSLGQGLEFLIYFQGNSAPDKSGLPSDRFSAERTGGSVSTLTIQRTQQEDSAVYLCASSLAPERTGSNTEAFFGQGTRLTVV.